Listed here are 25 T cell receptor beta chains from one sample, sequenced in a study of T cells in Graves' hyperthyroidism and ophthalmopathy. The source material, RNA transcripts, was used to amplify TCR beta CDR3 regions. RT-PCR in the first round (using the HTBI primer set) targeted the TCR CDR3. Each CDR3 protein gets one entry after TCRdb re-called the multiplex PCR reads with MiXCR. The repertoire holds around 690,000 distinct CDR3 sequences, with 15% to 20% as singletons. The sequenced sample consisted of blood. Receptors originate from a man aged 50 to 60 with Graves' hyperthyroidism.

This clonotype has a handful of counts. V usage is TRBV30 and J usage is TRBJ1-6, with D unresolved. The germline V gene has CDR1 GTSNPN and CDR2 SVGIG (reference sequence). V gave up 3 bases and J gave up 8 bases, with 11 bases separating them. This CDR3 comprises 13 residues. As DNA, the CDR3 is TGTGCCTGGAGCTCATATGGAGATTCACCCCTCCACTTT. Residues: CAWSSYGDSPLHF.

This clonotype was recorded many times. The V and J genes are TRBV18 and TRBJ2-7; D is uncertain. Germline V CDR1 and CDR2: KGHSH, LQKENI. The V and J ends lost 3 bases and 2 bases respectively, with 11 bases between them. The CDR3 runs 14 residues. The CDR3 coding sequence is TGTGCCAGCTCACCCGCCGTCACTACCTACGAGCAGTACTTC. This gives the protein CASSPAVTTYEQYF. Complete variable domain (other parts from reference TRBV18 and TRBJ2-7): NAGVMQNPRHLVRRRGQEARLRCSPMKGHSHVYWYRQLPEEGLKFMVYLQKENIIDESGMPKERFSAEFPKEGPSILRIQQVVRGDSAAYFCASSPAVTTYEQYFGPGTRLTVT.

The chain uses TRBV7-8 and TRBJ1-2, with a possible D match to TRBD1 (5 bases). Trimming left V 2 bases short and J 6 bases short, with 16 bases between. This CDR3 is 15 amino acids long. Germline V lookup: CDR1 SGHVS, CDR2 FQNEAQ. The CDR3 sequence is CASSLQGKIGDGYTF. The CDR3, as DNA: TGTGCCAGCAGCTTACAGGGTAAGATCGGCGATGGCTACACCTTC.

This clonotype was seen many times. This rearrangement joins TRBV28 to TRBJ2-1, with 12 positions matching TRBD2. This CDR3 contains 17 residues. Germline V gene lookup returns CDR1 MDHEN and CDR2 SYDVKM. V gave up 4 bases and J gave up 4 bases; unmatched junction bases: 8. The chain's CDR3 is CASSSPASGRVYNEQFF. DNA for the CDR3: TGTGCCAGCAGTTCCCCGGCTAGCGGGAGGGTTTACAATGAGCAGTTCTTC.

This clonotype was detected ten times or more. CDR3 amino acids: CASSLQGAYEQYF. CDR3 coding DNA: TGCGCCAGCAGCTTGCAGGGGGCCTACGAGCAGTACTTC. The chain joins TRBV5-1 to TRBJ2-7; 7 bases are a match to TRBD1. Germline V lookup: CDR1 SGHRS, CDR2 YFSETQ. V trimming: 1 base; J trimming: 2 bases; junction bases outside the gene matches: 0. This CDR3 comprises 13 residues.

About this clonotype itself: A much larger clone sits a single nucleotide away, making a read error possible. CDR3 nucleotides: TGTGCCAGTAGTATATTCGGGGGCGAGGAGACCCAGTACTTC. Protein: CASSIFGGEETQYF. J is TRBJ2-5 and V is TRBV19; tentatively, D is TRBD1 or TRBD2 (6 bases each). Germline V CDR1 and CDR2: LNHDA, SQIVND (reference sequence). Between the trimmed V and J ends, which lost 2 bases and 5 bases, there was a span of 12 bases. This CDR3 spans 14 amino acids.

There are a few counts of this clonotype. The V gene is TRBV28, the J gene TRBJ2-7, with 8 bases aligning to TRBD2. Germline values: CDR1 MDHEN, CDR2 SYDVKM. The junction had 10 bases not matched to a gene; V was cut back by 7 bases and J by 5 bases. The CDR3 has 14 residues. The CDR3 loop is CASTGAGALNEQYF. The CDR3 DNA reads as TGTGCCAGCACCGGAGCGGGAGCCTTGAACGAGCAGTACTTC.

The chain is built from TRBV9 and TRBJ2-1, with TRBD2 matching over 16 bases. CDR1 is SGDLS, CDR2 YYNGEE, per germline. V dropped 3 bases and J dropped 4; count of bases not matched to a gene: 1. The CDR3 is 16 amino acids. The CDR3 spells CASSAGLAGGYNEQFF. The CDR3 nucleotides are TGTGCCAGCAGCGCGGGACTAGCGGGAGGGTACAATGAGCAGTTCTTC.

The chain links TRBV29-1 to TRBJ1-2; D may be TRBD1 (5 bases). CDR3 size: 12 residues. The germline V gene has CDR1 SQVTM and CDR2 ANQGSEA. V lost 6 bases, J lost 0 bases, and 8 bases lay in between. The CDR3 region is CSVGDSNYGYTF. CDR3 DNA sequence: TGCAGCGTAGGGGATTCTAACTATGGCTACACCTTC.

Concerning this clonotype itself: A much larger clone lies a single base off, so this may be a read error. This CDR3 is missing its conserved last phenylalanine or tryptophan, likely due to a read error. The CDR3 loop is CASSGGLASPLHL. The DNA for the CDR3 is TGTGCCAGCAGTGGCGGACTCGCTTCACCCCTCCACCTT. V and J are TRBV6-1 and TRBJ1-6, with D hard to call. The CDR3 is 13 amino acids. Germline V gene data show CDR1 as MNHNS and CDR2 as SASEGT. Trimming took off 4 bases at V and 9 bases at J, with 10 bases between the two ends.

This clonotype occurred many times. The chain couples TRBV28 to TRBJ2-7; TRBD1 is a possible D gene (6 bases). The CDR3 extends over 15 amino acids. V shed 4 bases and J shed 2 bases, with 15 bases lying between them. CDR1 is MDHEN and CDR2 is SYDVKM in the germline V gene. The CDR3 DNA follows: TGTGCCAGCAGTTCCCCGGGACACGTCCCCTACGAGCAGTACTTC. Amino acid sequence: CASSSPGHVPYEQYF.

J is TRBJ1-2 and V is TRBV5-1; D is unclear. This CDR3 is built from 13 residues. Germline V lookup: CDR1 SGHRS, CDR2 YFSETQ. The V end lost 1 base, the J end lost 0 bases, and 4 bases lay between the germline ends. CDR3 sequence: CASSLSTNYGYTF. CDR3 sequence (DNA): TGCGCCAGCAGCTTGAGCACTAACTATGGCTACACCTTC.

This clonotype was counted a few times. The chain recombines TRBV10-3 with TRBJ1-1, with TRBD1 matching 9 bases. The trim removed 9 bases at V and 0 bases at J, leaving 2 bases unmatched. The CDR3 loop spans 13 amino acids. CDR1 ENHRY and CDR2 SYGVKD come from the germline V gene. The CDR3 DNA reads TGTGCCATGGGACAGGGATTGAACACTGAAGCTTTCTTT. Its protein product is CAMGQGLNTEAFF.

This clonotype has a count of ten or more. V gene TRBV6-2 or TRBV6-3 combines with J gene TRBJ2-5; 14 positions match TRBD2. This CDR3 is 17 amino acids long. Germline CDR1 is MNHEY and CDR2 is SVGEGT. V trimming: 1 base; J trimming: 4 bases; junction bases outside the gene matches: 5. CDR3 coding DNA: TGTGCCAGCAGTTACTTGGGGACTAGCGGGAGAAGAGAGACCCAGTACTTC. This translates into CASSYLGTSGRRETQYF.

In its sample, this clonotype was seen many times. The chain has TRBV6-1 and TRBJ1-1; D not resolved. Per germline, CDR1 MNHNS and CDR2 SASEGT. V lost 5 bases and J lost 1, with 8 bases in between. There are 13 residues in the CDR3. CDR3 sequence reads: CASSPHANTEAFF. The CDR3 bases are TGTGCCAGCAGTCCACATGCGAACACTGAAGCTTTCTTT.

The table lists this clonotype with many counts. The chain uses TRBV18 and TRBJ2-1; TRBD2 matches at 11 bases. V trimming: 0 bases; J trimming: 5 bases; junction bases outside the gene matches: 0. CDR1 KGHSH and CDR2 LQKENI come from the germline V gene. The CDR3 covers 15 residues. For the CDR3, the DNA is TGTGCCAGCTCACCACCGGGACTAGCGGACAATGAGCAGTTCTTC. Protein sequence: CASSPPGLADNEQFF.

Remarks on this clonotype: This could be a read error, since a much larger clone is one nucleotide away. The chain joins TRBV28 to TRBJ1-2; D is uncertain. CDR1 and CDR2 from the germline V gene are MDHEN and SYDVKM. The CDR3 extends over 15 amino acids. The CDR3: CTSSQRTPNHYGYTF. The CDR3 nucleotides read TGTACCAGCAGTCAGCGAACACCTAACCACTATGGCTACACCTTC.

This clonotype showed up just a few times. The chain links TRBV19 to TRBJ2-2; D unresolved. Looked up from germline, CDR1 is LNHDA and CDR2 is SQIVND (reference sequence). This CDR3 is built from 14 residues. V was trimmed by 7 bases and J by 6 bases, leaving 15 bases between them. The DNA for the CDR3 is TGTGCCAGTATTAACTCCCTGAGACCCGGGGAGCTGTTTTTT. Encoded protein: CASINSLRPGELFF.

As concerns this clonotype: Compared with germline, one end of the junction differs, possibly owing to a read error. The V and J genes are TRBV3-1 and TRBJ1-1; possible D gene TRBD1, 5 bases. Germline-derived CDR1 and CDR2 are LGHDT and YNNKEL (reference sequence). The CDR3 extends over 14 amino acids. The CDR3 here is CTSSQVGTNTEAFF. In nucleotides, the CDR3 is TGTACCAGCAGCCAAGTCGGGACGAACACTGAAGCTTTCTTT.

This clonotype has a handful of counts. The chain employs TRBV29-1 and TRBJ2-3; D tentatively fits TRBD1 or TRBD2 (5 bases each). The germline V gene has CDR1 SQVTM and CDR2 ANQGSEA. This CDR3 has 15 residues. V lost 5 bases and J lost 2, with 17 bases in between. CDR3 in amino acids: CSVWDAPDNTDTQYF. The CDR3 DNA sequence: TGCAGCGTTTGGGACGCCCCAGATAACACAGATACGCAGTATTTT.

In this sample, this clonotype turned up many times. A junction boundary mismatches the germline segment, possibly from a read error. The chain combines TRBV2 with TRBJ2-7, with D unclear. The germline V gene has CDR1 SNHLY and CDR2 FYNNEI. CDR3 length: 13 residues. The CDR3 coding sequence is TGTGCCAGCAGCAAGGAGAACTACTACGGGCAGTACTTC. It yields the protein CASSKENYYGQYF.

Ten or more counts support this clonotype. The J gene is TRBJ2-7, the V gene TRBV12-3 or TRBV12-4; 10 bases agree with TRBD2. The CDR3 is made up of 12 amino acids. With V trimmed by 8 bases and J by 2 bases, 0 bases remained unmatched. CDR3 coding DNA: TGTGCCAGCGGACTAGCGGCCTACGAGCAGTACTTC. The encoded protein is CASGLAAYEQYF.

There are many counts of this clonotype. This chain links TRBV28 with TRBJ1-1, with D unresolved. V was cut by 8 bases and J by 3 bases, with 16 bases left in between. The germline gives CDR1 MDHEN, CDR2 SYDVKM. This CDR3 spans 14 amino acids. The CDR3 region has the DNA TGTGCCAGCTACCCTACGAGAAGACACACTGAAGCTTTCTTT. Translation: CASYPTRRHTEAFF.

The sample holds many counts of this clonotype. V and J are TRBV6-6 and TRBJ1-1; unclear D gene. Trimming pared 2 bases from V and 4 bases from J, leaving 8 bases between. This CDR3 has 13 amino acids. Germline CDR1 is MNHNY and CDR2 is SVGAGI (reference sequence). CDR3 in amino acids: CASSYGAPTEAFF. The CDR3 coding sequence is TGTGCCAGCAGTTACGGTGCCCCCACTGAAGCTTTCTTT.

In its sample, this clonotype was seen a few times. V is TRBV6-2 or TRBV6-3 and J is TRBJ2-3, with D maybe TRBD1 (5 bases). Germline-derived CDR1 and CDR2 are MNHEY and SVGEGT. The V and J ends lost 0 bases and 5 bases respectively, with 6 bases between them. The length of the CDR3 is 13 residues. CDR3 sequence reads: CASSYSQGDTQYF. CDR3 in DNA: TGTGCCAGCAGTTACTCCCAGGGAGATACGCAGTATTTT.